This TCR beta chain was observed in a study of T cells expressing NK-cell markers. Looking at the study overall: Serological testing identified seven of the eight sequenced donors as HCMV-seropositive and one as seronegative.

Overall study findings and caveats: The CD3+CD56-NKG2C+ fraction was also led by these clonotypes in a handful of donors. Whether expanded NKG2C+ T cell clones recognized HCMV stayed uncertain.

CDR1 is DFQATT and CDR2 is SNEGSKA in the germline V gene (reference sequence). The CDR3 contains 16 residues. The authors made TCR beta cDNA libraries by 5'RACE template switching. This switching added a universal primer site and UMIs. TCRdb re-called the 5' RACE reads; every CDR3 protein appears as one record, without DNA. The sample totals 300,000 to 450,000 distinct CDR3 sequences. For this clonotype: The antigen is not known.

This receptor was taken from a man between 18 and 69 years old in good health. Sequencing used blood T cells: a sorted CD56 or NKG2C T cell subset, CD4+ or CD8+ T cells, or bulk PBMC T cells (not recorded which). The V gene is TRBV20-1, the J gene TRBJ2-4; TCRdb's D call, TRBD1, is unchecked because there is no DNA. The CDR3 reads CSAPEGLQLAKNIQYF.